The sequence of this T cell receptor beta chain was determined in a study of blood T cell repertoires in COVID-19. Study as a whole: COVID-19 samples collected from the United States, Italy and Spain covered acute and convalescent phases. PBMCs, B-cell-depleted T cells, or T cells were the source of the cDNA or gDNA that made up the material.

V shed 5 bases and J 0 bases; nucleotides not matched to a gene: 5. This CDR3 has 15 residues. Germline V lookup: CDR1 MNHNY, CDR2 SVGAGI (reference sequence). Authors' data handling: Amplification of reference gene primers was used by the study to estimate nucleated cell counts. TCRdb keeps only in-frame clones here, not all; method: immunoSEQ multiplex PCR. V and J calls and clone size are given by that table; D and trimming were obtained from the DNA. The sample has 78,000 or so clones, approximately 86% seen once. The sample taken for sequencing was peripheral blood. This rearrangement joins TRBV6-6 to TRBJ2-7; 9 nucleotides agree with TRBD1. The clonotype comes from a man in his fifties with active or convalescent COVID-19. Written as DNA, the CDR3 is TGTGCCAGCAGTGGACCGGGACAGGGCTCCTACGAGCAGTACGTC. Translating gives CASSGPGQGSYEQYV.